The 2 T cell receptor beta chains given below trace back to one sample, sequenced in a study of T cell responses to AZD1222 COVID-19 vaccine. Profiled with immunoSEQ multiplex PCR; TCRdb holds only in-frame clones, not every one. The table records about 120,000 clones, just under 90% of them present only once. This sample comprised peripheral blood, obtained on day 0 of AZD1222 vaccination. These receptors came from an adult in good health.

The rearrangement links TRBV7-2 to TRBJ1-5, with a tentative D call TRBD1 (5 bases). Trimming removed 2 bases at V and 1 base at J, with 12 bases between. CDR1 SGHTA and CDR2 FQGNSA come from the germline V gene. This CDR3 spans 16 amino acids. The CDR3 DNA is TGTGCCAGCAGCTTATCGGGCCGGGGGAGCAATCAGCCCCAGCATTTT. Its translation is CASSLSGRGSNQPQHF.

This clone was picked up one time. V is TRBV28 and J is TRBJ2-2, with 9 bases that match TRBD1. CDR1 is MDHEN and CDR2 is SYDVKM in the germline V gene. This CDR3 contains 15 residues. The V segment lost 2 bases and the J segment 9 bases; nucleotides outside the gene matches: 7. The CDR3 is CASSLTGQGRRELFF. Here the CDR3 DNA reads TGTGCCAGCAGTTTAACGGGACAGGGACGCCGGGAGCTGTTTTTT.